Below, 26 T cell receptor beta chains from the same sample are listed, as sequenced in a study of T cell responses to AZD1222 COVID-19 vaccine. Method: immunoSEQ multiplex PCR; TCRdb's copy keeps in-frame clones and lacks some. The data hold about 110,000 clones, with about 94% observed a single time. The sequences come from peripheral blood, collected 28 days after the second AZD1222 dose. These receptors all stem from an adult who received the AZD1222 COVID-19 vaccine.

The chain employs TRBV6-5 and TRBJ1-1, with 7 bases matching TRBD1. The V gene's germline CDR1 is MNHEY and CDR2 SVGAGI. There are 13 residues in the CDR3. Trimming at V came to 9 bases and at J to 5 bases, leaving 9 bases not matched to a gene. The CDR3 bases are TGTGCCAGTAGGCAGGGGGTAGGAACTGAAGCTTTCTTT. Residues: CASRQGVGTEAFF.

The rearrangement links TRBV6-5 to TRBJ1-6; D is ambiguous. Trimming took off 7 bases at V and 5 bases at J, with 9 bases between the two ends. Germline V gene data show CDR1 as MNHEY and CDR2 as SVGAGI. CDR3 length: 13 amino acids. CDR3 sequence (DNA): TGTGCCAGCACTTTAGAAAATAATTCACCCCTCCACTTT. Translation gives CASTLENNSPLHF.

J is TRBJ2-1 and V is TRBV5-1; the match to TRBD2 covers 10 bases. CDR1 SGHRS and CDR2 YFSETQ come from the germline V gene. The trim removed 1 base at V and 7 bases at J, leaving 5 bases unmatched. The CDR3 sequence is 15 residues long. The CDR3 sequence: CASSLRKAGGNEQFF. In DNA form, the CDR3 reads TGCGCCAGCAGCTTGAGAAAAGCGGGAGGGAATGAGCAGTTCTTC. The full variable domain, with the rest looked up from reference TRBV5-1 and TRBJ2-1, is KAGVTQTPRYLIKTRGQQVTLSCSPISGHRSVSWYQQTPGQGLQFLFEYFSETQRNKGNFPGRFSGRQFSNSRSEMNVSTLELGDSALYLCASSLRKAGGNEQFFGPGTRLTVL.

V gene TRBV11-2 combines with J gene TRBJ1-5, with D uncertain. CDR1 and CDR2 (germline): SGHAT, FQNNGV. V was shortened by 5 bases and J by 3 bases, with 14 bases between the two germline ends. This CDR3 has 15 amino acids. Here the CDR3 reads CASSEDGNINQPQHF. CDR3 bases: TGTGCCAGCAGCGAGGACGGGAATATCAATCAGCCCCAGCATTTT.

This chain joins TRBV24-1 and TRBJ1-2; no clear D gene. The ends were cut back, 2 bases at V and 4 bases at J, with 13 bases in the middle. Germline lookup yields CDR1 KGHDR and CDR2 SFDVKD. This CDR3 has 15 amino acids. The CDR3 DNA reads TGTGCCACCAGTGATTCCCCCGCGTCACTCTATGGCTACACCTTC. Translating gives CATSDSPASLYGYTF.

The chain recombines TRBV6-1 with TRBJ1-2; 7 positions agree with TRBD1. CDR3 length: 16 residues. The V segment lost 0 bases and the J segment 4 bases; nucleotides outside the gene matches: 8. In germline, CDR1 is MNHNS, CDR2 SASEGT. The CDR3 DNA reads TGTGCCAGCAGTGAAGCCTGGAAGGGGGCTGGCTATGGCTACACCTTC. It encodes CASSEAWKGAGYGYTF.

The V and J genes are TRBV6-5 and TRBJ2-4, with 7 bases identical to TRBD1. The trim removed 5 bases at V and 8 bases at J, leaving 6 bases unmatched. This CDR3 has 13 residues. From germline, CDR1 is MNHEY and CDR2 SVGAGI. The CDR3 is CASSRDRVDIQYF. The CDR3 nucleotides are TGTGCCAGCAGTCGTGACAGGGTTGACATTCAGTACTTC.

This chain connects TRBV5-6 to TRBJ2-5; D is undetermined. In germline, CDR1 is SGHDT, CDR2 YYEEEE. V was shortened by 4 bases and J by 5 bases, with 12 bases between the two germline ends. This CDR3 region has 13 residues. The CDR3, as DNA: TGTGCCAGCAGCACCCCTTACGGCGAGACCCAGTACTTC. It specifies CASSTPYGETQYF.

The chain joins TRBV10-2 to TRBJ2-3; D not certain. CDR3 length: 12 amino acids. Germline V lookup: CDR1 WSHSY, CDR2 SAAADI. Trimming took off 11 bases at V and 4 bases at J, with 13 bases between the two ends. CDR3 region: CARVGKPDTQYF. DNA of the CDR3: TGCGCCCGGGTGGGGAAACCAGATACGCAGTATTTT.

V and J are TRBV4-1 and TRBJ1-5; D is ambiguous. V shed 2 bases and J shed 0 bases, with 5 bases lying between them. Germline loops: CDR1 MGHRA, CDR2 YSYEKL. This CDR3 has 14 amino acids. The DNA for the CDR3 is TGCGCCAGCAGCCAATTAGATAGCAATCAGCCCCAGCATTTT. Amino acids: CASSQLDSNQPQHF.

The chain recombines TRBV7-6 with TRBJ2-5; D may be TRBD2 (6 bases). Looked up from germline, CDR1 is SGHVS and CDR2 is FNYEAQ. The germline V and J ends were trimmed by 1 base and 2 bases, with 11 bases remaining between them. The CDR3 has 15 amino acids. The CDR3 reads CASSLGAGSQETQYF. The CDR3 region has the DNA TGTGCCAGCAGCTTAGGTGCGGGGTCTCAAGAGACCCAGTACTTC.

This chain links TRBV29-1 with TRBJ1-1, with unresolved D. The germline V gene encodes CDR1 SQVTM and CDR2 ANQGSEA. This CDR3 spans 13 amino acids. V lost 4 bases, J lost 8 bases, and 17 bases lay in between. CDR3 sequence (DNA): TGCAGCGTTGGGGAACGAGTAAACAGCGAAGCTTTCTTT. Its translation: CSVGERVNSEAFF.

This chain connects TRBV18 to TRBJ1-5, with a tentative D call TRBD1 (6 bases). With 0 bases removed from V and 1 base from J, the gap between germline ends came to 13 bases. Germline loops: CDR1 KGHSH, CDR2 LQKENI. The CDR3 totals 17 residues. CDR3 coding DNA: TGTGCCAGCTCACCACCGGGGGGCGGGGGGAGCAATCAGCCCCAGCATTTT. This translates into CASSPPGGGGSNQPQHF.

This chain uses TRBV6-5 with TRBJ1-3; D perhaps matches TRBD1 (6 bases). The CDR3 runs to 15 residues. Germline assignment: CDR1 MNHEY and CDR2 SVGAGI. V lost 5 bases to trimming and J lost 8 bases, with 19 bases between them. Here the CDR3 DNA reads TGTGCCAGCAGTAAGTGGACAGCCCAAAAGGACACCATATATTTT. It specifies CASSKWTAQKDTIYF.

The V call is TRBV29-1, the J call TRBJ1-2; D gene uncertain. This CDR3 is 12 amino acids long. Germline lookup yields CDR1 SQVTM and CDR2 ANQGSEA. Trimming left V 7 bases short and J 8 bases short, with 17 bases between. Here the CDR3 reads CSAFGKVWGYTF. In DNA form, the CDR3 reads TGCAGCGCGTTCGGGAAGGTTTGGGGCTACACCTTC.

The chain carries TRBV7-2 and TRBJ2-6, with 7 bases fitting TRBD2. The V and J ends lost 2 bases and 0 bases, in that order; junction bases with no gene match: 4. Germline loops: CDR1 SGHTA, CDR2 FQGNSA. The CDR3 has 17 amino acids. In nucleotides, the CDR3 is TGTGCCAGCAGCTTACGTACGGGGGGCTCTGGGGCCAACGTCCTGACTTTC. As protein: CASSLRTGGSGANVLTF.

This chain uses TRBV5-1 with TRBJ1-1; possibly TRBD1 for D (5 bases). The V and J ends lost 5 bases and 7 bases respectively, with 12 bases between them. This CDR3 is 12 amino acids long. Germline V gene sequence: CDR1 SGHRS, CDR2 YFSETQ. The CDR3 spells CASSTGENEAFF. The DNA for the CDR3 is TGCGCCAGCAGTACGGGGGAGAATGAAGCTTTCTTT. Combining the CDR3 with reference TRBV5-1 and TRBJ1-1 gives the whole variable domain KAGVTQTPRYLIKTRGQQVTLSCSPISGHRSVSWYQQTPGQGLQFLFEYFSETQRNKGNFPGRFSGRQFSNSRSEMNVSTLELGDSALYLCASSTGENEAFFGQGTRLTVV.

The V and J genes are TRBV5-5 and TRBJ2-1, with 9 bases fitting TRBD1. Germline V gene lookup returns CDR1 SGHKS and CDR2 YYEKEE (reference sequence). The CDR3 spans 20 residues. The V and J ends lost 3 bases and 0 bases, in that order; junction bases with no gene match: 16. CDR3 loop: CASSWPGTGIPTSSYNEQFF. The CDR3 nucleotides read TGTGCCAGCAGCTGGCCTGGGACAGGGATTCCGACGAGCTCCTACAATGAGCAGTTCTTC.

The rearrangement joins TRBV7-9 to TRBJ2-5; D unclear. With 4 bases removed from V and 5 bases from J, the gap between germline ends came to 8 bases. Germline V CDR1 and CDR2: SEHNR, FQNEAQ (reference sequence). This CDR3 has 12 amino acids. CDR3 nucleotide sequence: TGTGCCAGCAGCTCCTTCTTGGAGACCCAGTACTTC. Translating gives CASSSFLETQYF. The full variable domain, completed using reference TRBV7-9 and TRBJ2-5, is DTGVSQNPRHKITKRGQNVTFRCDPISEHNRLYWYRQTLGQGPEFLTYFQNEAQLEKSRLLSDRFSAERPKGSFSTLEIQRTEQGDSAMYLCASSSFLETQYFGPGTRLLVL.

J is TRBJ1-1 and V is TRBV19, with TRBD1 as a possible D gene (5 bases). Germline-derived CDR1 and CDR2 are LNHDA and SQIVND (reference sequence). The V and J ends lost 10 bases and 1 base respectively, with 16 bases between them. The CDR3 runs to 14 residues. CDR3 region: CATRGGWTNTEAFF. The CDR3 DNA reads TGTGCCACACGGGGGGGTTGGACGAACACTGAAGCTTTCTTT.

The chain carries TRBV6-5 and TRBJ2-5; 10 positions agree with TRBD2. The CDR3 length is 14 residues. CDR1 is MNHEY and CDR2 is SVGAGI in the germline V gene. V was pared by 6 bases and J by 2 bases, with 3 bases of the junction left unmatched. CDR3 sequence reads: CASSPTSGQETQYF. The CDR3 DNA sequence: TGTGCCAGCAGCCCGACTAGCGGGCAAGAGACCCAGTACTTC.

For this clone: Other nucleotide sequences in the sample specify the same CDR3. The genes are TRBV10-2 and TRBJ1-4, with no clear D. The CDR3 is 14 amino acids. Trimming left V 0 bases short and J 7 bases short, with 9 bases between. Germline V gene sequence: CDR1 WSHSY, CDR2 SAAADI. This CDR3 reads CASSESGLGEKLFF. The CDR3 DNA is TGCGCCAGCAGTGAGTCTGGGTTGGGTGAAAAACTGTTTTTT.

For this clone: One end of the junction fails to match germline, which may point to a read error. V gene TRBV6-5 combines with J gene TRBJ1-2; no firm D call. This CDR3 has 13 residues. The V gene's germline CDR1 is MNHEY and CDR2 SVGAGI. CDR3 amino acids: CASHRGSSYGYTF. The CDR3 DNA reads as TGCGCCAGCCATCGGGGAAGCAGCTATGGCTACACCTTC.

This clone was seen once. The chain employs TRBV19 and TRBJ1-4; no firm D call. The ends were cut back, 4 bases at V and 0 bases at J, with 6 bases in the middle. CDR3 length: 14 residues. Germline CDR1 reads LNHDA; CDR2 reads SQIVND (reference sequence). The CDR3 reads CASSTTATNEKLFF. In DNA form, the CDR3 reads TGTGCCAGTAGTACAACTGCAACTAATGAAAAACTGTTTTTT.

This sequence joins TRBV5-6 and TRBJ1-1; D uncertain. CDR3 size: 16 residues. V lost 4 bases to trimming and J lost 1 base, with 17 bases between them. Looked up from germline, CDR1 is SGHDT and CDR2 is YYEEEE. The CDR3 loop reads CASSPFQDRENTEAFF. The CDR3 bases are TGTGCCAGCAGCCCCTTCCAGGATCGGGAGAACACTGAAGCTTTCTTT.

J is TRBJ2-6 and V is TRBV7-9; possible D gene TRBD1, 6 bases. This CDR3 region has 15 residues. Between the trimmed V and J ends, which lost 6 bases and 4 bases, there was a span of 13 bases. The germline V gene has CDR1 SEHNR and CDR2 FQNEAQ (reference sequence). DNA for the CDR3: TGTGCCAGCAGATACGGGACATCAGGGGCCAACGTCCTGACTTTC. Translation gives CASRYGTSGANVLTF.